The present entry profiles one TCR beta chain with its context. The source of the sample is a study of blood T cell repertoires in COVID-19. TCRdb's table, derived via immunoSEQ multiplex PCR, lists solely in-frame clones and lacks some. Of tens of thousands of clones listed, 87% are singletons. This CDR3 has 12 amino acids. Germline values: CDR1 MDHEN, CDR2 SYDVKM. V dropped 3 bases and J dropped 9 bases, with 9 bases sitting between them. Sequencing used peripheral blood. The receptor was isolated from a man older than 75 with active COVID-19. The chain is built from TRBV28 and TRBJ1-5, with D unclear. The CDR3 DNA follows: TGTGCCAGCAGTTTGAGTTTTCTGCCCCAGCATTTT. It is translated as CASSLSFLPQHF.